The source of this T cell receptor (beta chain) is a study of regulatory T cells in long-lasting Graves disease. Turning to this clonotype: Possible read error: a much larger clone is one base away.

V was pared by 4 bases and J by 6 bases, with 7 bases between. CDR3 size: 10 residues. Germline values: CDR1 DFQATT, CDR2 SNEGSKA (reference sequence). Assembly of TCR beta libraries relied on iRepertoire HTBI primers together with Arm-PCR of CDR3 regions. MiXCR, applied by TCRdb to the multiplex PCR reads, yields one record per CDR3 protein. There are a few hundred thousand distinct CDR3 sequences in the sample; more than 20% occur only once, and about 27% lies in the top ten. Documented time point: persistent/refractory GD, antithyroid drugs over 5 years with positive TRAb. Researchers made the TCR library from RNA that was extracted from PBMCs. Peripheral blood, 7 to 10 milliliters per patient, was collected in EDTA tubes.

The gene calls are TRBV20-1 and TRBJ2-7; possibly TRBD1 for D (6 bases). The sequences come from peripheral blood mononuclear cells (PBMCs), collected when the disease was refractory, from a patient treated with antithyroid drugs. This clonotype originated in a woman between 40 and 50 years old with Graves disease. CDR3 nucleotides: TGCAGTGCTAACAGGGTCGAGCAGTACTTC. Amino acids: CSANRVEQYF.